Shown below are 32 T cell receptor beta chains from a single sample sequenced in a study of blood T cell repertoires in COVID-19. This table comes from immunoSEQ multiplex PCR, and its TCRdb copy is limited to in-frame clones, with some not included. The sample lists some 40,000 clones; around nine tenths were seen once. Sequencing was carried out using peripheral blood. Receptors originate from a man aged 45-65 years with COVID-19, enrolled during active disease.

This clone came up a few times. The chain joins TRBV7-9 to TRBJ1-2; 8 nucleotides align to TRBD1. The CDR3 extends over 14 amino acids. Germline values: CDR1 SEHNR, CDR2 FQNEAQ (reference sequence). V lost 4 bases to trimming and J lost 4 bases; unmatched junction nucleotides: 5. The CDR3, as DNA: TGTGCCAGCAGCTCCTCAGGGGGCCTCTATGGCTACACCTTC. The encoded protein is CASSSSGGLYGYTF.

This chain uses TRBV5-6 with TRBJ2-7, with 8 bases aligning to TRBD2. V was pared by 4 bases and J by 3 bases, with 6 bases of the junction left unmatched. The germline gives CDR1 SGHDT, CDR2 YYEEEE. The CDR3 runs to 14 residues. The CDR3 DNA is TGTGCCAGCAGCCCCGGGAGGGTAGGCTACGAGCAGTACTTC. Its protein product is CASSPGRVGYEQYF.

As DNA, the CDR3 is TGTGCCAGCAGCTCGGCAGGGGATAACTCCTACAATGAGCAGTTCTTC. It translates to CASSSAGDNSYNEQFF. The chain recombines TRBV11-2 with TRBJ2-1; the D gene is possibly TRBD1 (6 bases). Deletions cut 4 bases from V and 0 bases from J, with 13 bases between. This CDR3 region has 16 residues. Germline assignment: CDR1 SGHAT and CDR2 FQNNGV.

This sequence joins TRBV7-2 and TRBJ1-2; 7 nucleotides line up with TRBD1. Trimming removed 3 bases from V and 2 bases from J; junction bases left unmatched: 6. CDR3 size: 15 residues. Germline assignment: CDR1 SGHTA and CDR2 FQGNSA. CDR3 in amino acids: CASSFLDRENYGYTF. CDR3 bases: TGTGCCAGCAGCTTCTTAGACAGGGAGAACTATGGCTACACCTTC.

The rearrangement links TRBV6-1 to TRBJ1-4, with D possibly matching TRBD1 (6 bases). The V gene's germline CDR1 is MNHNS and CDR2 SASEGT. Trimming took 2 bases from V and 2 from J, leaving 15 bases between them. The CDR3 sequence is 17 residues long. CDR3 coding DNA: TGTGCCAGCAGTGAATGGGTTAACAGGGCCACTAATGAAAAACTGTTTTTT. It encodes CASSEWVNRATNEKLFF.

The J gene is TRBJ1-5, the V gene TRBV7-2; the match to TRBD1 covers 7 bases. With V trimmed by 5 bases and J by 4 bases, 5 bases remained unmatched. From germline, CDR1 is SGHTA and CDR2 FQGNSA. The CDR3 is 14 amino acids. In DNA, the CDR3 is TGTGCCAGCAGCGTACAGGGGTTTAATCAGCCCCAGCATTTT. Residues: CASSVQGFNQPQHF. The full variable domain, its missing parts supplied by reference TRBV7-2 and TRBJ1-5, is GAGVSQSPSNKVTEKGKDVELRCDPISGHTALYWYRQSLGQGLEFLIYFQGNSAPDKSGLPSDRFSAERTGGSVSTLTIQRTQQEDSAVYLCASSVQGFNQPQHFGDGTRLSIL.

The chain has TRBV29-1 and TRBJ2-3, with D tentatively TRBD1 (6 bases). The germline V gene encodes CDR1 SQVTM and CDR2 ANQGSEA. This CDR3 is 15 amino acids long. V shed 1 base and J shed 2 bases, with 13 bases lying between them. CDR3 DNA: TGCAGCGTTGAAGCAGGCAGGGGATACACAGATACGCAGTATTTT. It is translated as CSVEAGRGYTDTQYF.

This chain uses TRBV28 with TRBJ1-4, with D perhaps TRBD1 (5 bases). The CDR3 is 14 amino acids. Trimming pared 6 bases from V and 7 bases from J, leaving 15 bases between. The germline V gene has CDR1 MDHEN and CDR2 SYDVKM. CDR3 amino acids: CASSYNERGEKLFF. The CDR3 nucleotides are TGTGCCAGCAGCTACAATGAAAGGGGTGAAAAACTGTTTTTT. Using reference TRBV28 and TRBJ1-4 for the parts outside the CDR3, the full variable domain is DVKVTQSSRYLVKRTGEKVFLECVQDMDHENMFWYRQDPGLGLRLIYFSYDVKMKEKGDIPEGYSVSREKKERFSLILESASTNQTSMYLCASSYNERGEKLFFGSGTQLSVL.

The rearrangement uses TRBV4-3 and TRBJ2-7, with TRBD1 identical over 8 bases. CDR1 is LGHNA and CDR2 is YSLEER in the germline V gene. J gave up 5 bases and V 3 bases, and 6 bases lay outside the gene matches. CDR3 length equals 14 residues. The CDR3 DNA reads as TGCGCCAGCAGCCAGCAGGACAGGGTGAACGAGCAGTACTTC. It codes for CASSQQDRVNEQYF.

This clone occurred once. The CDR3 loop is CASIRDRVGEKLFF. The CDR3 nucleotides are TGTGCCAGCATTCGGGACAGGGTTGGGGAAAAACTGTTTTTT. The genes are TRBV6-5 and TRBJ1-4; 9 bases map to TRBD1. From germline, CDR1 is MNHEY and CDR2 SVGAGI. The junction had 8 bases not matched to a gene; V was cut back by 7 bases and J by 8 bases. CDR3 length: 14 amino acids.

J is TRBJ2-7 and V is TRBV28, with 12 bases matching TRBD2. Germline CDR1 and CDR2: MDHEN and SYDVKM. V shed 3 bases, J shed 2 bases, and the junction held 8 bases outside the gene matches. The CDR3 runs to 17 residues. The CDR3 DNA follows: TGTGCCAGCAGTTTGGGTCTAGCGGGAGGGAGCGCCTACGAGCAGTACTTC. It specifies CASSLGLAGGSAYEQYF. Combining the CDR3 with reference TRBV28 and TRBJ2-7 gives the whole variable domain DVKVTQSSRYLVKRTGEKVFLECVQDMDHENMFWYRQDPGLGLRLIYFSYDVKMKEKGDIPEGYSVSREKKERFSLILESASTNQTSMYLCASSLGLAGGSAYEQYFGPGTRLTVT.

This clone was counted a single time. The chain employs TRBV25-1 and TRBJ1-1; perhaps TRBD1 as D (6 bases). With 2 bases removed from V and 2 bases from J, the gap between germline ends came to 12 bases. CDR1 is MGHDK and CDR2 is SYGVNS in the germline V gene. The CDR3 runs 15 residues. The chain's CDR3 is CASSERAGVNTEAFF. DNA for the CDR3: TGTGCCAGCAGTGAAAGGGCAGGGGTTAACACTGAAGCTTTCTTT.

In DNA form, the CDR3 reads TGTGCCAGCAGTTCCACAGGGAACACTGAAGCTTTCTTT. Encoded protein: CASSSTGNTEAFF. V and J are TRBV6-5 and TRBJ1-1, with a weak D call TRBD1 (5 bases). The CDR3 has 13 residues. Germline V lookup: CDR1 MNHEY, CDR2 SVGAGI. V was cut by 4 bases and J by 1 base, with 7 bases left in between.

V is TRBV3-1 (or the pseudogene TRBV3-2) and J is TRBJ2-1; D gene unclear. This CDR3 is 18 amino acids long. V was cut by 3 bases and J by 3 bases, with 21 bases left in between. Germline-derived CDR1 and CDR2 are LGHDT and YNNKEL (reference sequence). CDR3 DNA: TGTGCCAGCAGCCATTCTAGACTTGCCCCATTGGTCTACAATGAGCAGTTCTTC. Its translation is CASSHSRLAPLVYNEQFF.

CDR3: CASRGDRGGEKLFF. DNA for the CDR3: TGTGCCAGCAGGGGGGACAGGGGAGGAGAAAAACTGTTTTTT. V is TRBV2 and J is TRBJ1-4; 10 bases map to TRBD1. Unmatched junction bases numbered 6, after V lost 6 bases and J lost 8 bases. Germline CDR1 is SNHLY and CDR2 is FYNNEI. There are 14 residues in the CDR3.

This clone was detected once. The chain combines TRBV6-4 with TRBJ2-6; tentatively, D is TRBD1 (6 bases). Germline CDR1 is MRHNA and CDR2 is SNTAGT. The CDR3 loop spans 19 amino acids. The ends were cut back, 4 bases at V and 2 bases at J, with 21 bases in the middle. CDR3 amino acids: CASSVPTGRGQPGANVLTF. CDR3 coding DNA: TGTGCCAGCAGTGTCCCGACAGGTAGGGGCCAGCCTGGGGCCAACGTCCTGACTTTC.

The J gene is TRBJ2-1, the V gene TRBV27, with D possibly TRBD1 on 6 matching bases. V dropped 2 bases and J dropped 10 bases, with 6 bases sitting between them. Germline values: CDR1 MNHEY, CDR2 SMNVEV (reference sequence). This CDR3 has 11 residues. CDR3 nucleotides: TGTGCCAGCAGTTTAGGGACAGAGCAGTTCTTC. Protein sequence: CASSLGTEQFF.

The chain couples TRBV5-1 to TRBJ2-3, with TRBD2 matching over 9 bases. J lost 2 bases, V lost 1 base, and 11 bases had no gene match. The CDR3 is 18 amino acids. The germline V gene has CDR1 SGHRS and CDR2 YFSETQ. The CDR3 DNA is TGCGCCAGCAGCTTGAGGGCCAACCTAGCGGGGTACACAGATACGCAGTATTTT. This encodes CASSLRANLAGYTDTQYF.

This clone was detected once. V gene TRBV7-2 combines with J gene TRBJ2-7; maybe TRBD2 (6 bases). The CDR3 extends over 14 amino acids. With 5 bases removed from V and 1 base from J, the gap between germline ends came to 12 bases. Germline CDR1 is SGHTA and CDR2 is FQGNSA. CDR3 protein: CASSPPGTSYEQYF. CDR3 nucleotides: TGTGCCAGCAGCCCACCCGGGACTTCCTACGAGCAGTACTTC.

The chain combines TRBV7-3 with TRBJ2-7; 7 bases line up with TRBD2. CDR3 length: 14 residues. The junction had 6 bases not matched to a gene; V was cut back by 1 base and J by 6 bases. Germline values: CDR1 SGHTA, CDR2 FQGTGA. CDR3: CASSLNWASGEQYF. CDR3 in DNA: TGTGCCAGCAGCTTAAACTGGGCTAGCGGCGAGCAGTACTTC.

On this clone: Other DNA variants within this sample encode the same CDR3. The CDR3 DNA reads as TGTGCCAGCAGATTAGCTAGCTCCTACGAGCAGTACTTC. It encodes CASRLASSYEQYF. The chain uses TRBV6-5 and TRBJ2-7; no firm D call. Germline V gives CDR1 MNHEY, CDR2 SVGAGI. Trimming cost V 6 bases and J 0 bases, with 9 bases left between them. The CDR3 spans 13 residues.

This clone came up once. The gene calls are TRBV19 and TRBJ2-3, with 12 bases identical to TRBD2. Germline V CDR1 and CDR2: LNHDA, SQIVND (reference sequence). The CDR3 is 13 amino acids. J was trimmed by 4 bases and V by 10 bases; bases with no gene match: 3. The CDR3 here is CATTSGGPDTQYF. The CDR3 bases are TGTGCCACTACTAGCGGGGGGCCAGATACGCAGTATTTT.

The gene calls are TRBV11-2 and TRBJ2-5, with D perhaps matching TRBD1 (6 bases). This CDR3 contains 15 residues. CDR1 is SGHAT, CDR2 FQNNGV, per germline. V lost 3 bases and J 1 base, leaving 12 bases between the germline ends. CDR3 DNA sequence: TGTGCCAGCAGCTTCGGGACACAGATCCAAGAGACCCAGTACTTC. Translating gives CASSFGTQIQETQYF.

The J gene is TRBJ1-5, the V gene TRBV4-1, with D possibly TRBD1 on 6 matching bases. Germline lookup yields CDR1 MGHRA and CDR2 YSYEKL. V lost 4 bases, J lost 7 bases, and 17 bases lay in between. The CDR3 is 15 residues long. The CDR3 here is CASSPGDLRGQPQHF. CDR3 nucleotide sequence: TGCGCCAGCAGCCCAGGGGACCTCCGAGGACAGCCCCAGCATTTT.

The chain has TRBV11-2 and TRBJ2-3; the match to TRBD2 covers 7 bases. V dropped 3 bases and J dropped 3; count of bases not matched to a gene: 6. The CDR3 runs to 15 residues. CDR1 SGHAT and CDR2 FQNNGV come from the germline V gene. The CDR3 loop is CASSFIPAGTDTQYF. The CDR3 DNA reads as TGTGCCAGCAGCTTCATTCCAGCGGGAACAGATACGCAGTATTTT.

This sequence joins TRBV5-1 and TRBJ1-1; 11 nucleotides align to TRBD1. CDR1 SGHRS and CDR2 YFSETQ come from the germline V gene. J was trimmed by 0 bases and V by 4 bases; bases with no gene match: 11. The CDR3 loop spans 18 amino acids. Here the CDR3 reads CASSLRGQGAVMNTEAFF. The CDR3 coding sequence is TGCGCCAGCAGCCTTCGAGGACAGGGGGCGGTGATGAACACTGAAGCTTTCTTT.

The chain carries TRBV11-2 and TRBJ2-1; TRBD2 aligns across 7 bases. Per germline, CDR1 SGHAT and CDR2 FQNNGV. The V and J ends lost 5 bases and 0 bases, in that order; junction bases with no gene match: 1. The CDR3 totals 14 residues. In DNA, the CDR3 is TGTGCCAGCAGCCGCGGGAGCTCCTACAATGAGCAGTTCTTC. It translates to CASSRGSSYNEQFF.

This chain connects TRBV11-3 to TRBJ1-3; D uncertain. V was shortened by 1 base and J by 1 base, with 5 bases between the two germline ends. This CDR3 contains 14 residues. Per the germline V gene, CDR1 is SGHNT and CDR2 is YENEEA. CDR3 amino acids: CASSLAGSGNTIYF. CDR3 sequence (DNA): TGTGCCAGCAGCTTAGCCGGTTCTGGAAACACCATATATTTT.

CDR3 DNA sequence: TGTGCCAGCACCCGAGGGGGGACAGCGAACACCGGGGAGCTGTTTTTT. Translated, it gives CASTRGGTANTGELFF. The J gene is TRBJ2-2, the V gene TRBV5-4; D might be TRBD1 (7 bases). Germline V gives CDR1 SGHNT, CDR2 YYREEE (reference sequence). The V end lost 6 bases, the J end lost 0 bases, and 15 bases lay between the germline ends. There are 16 residues in the CDR3.

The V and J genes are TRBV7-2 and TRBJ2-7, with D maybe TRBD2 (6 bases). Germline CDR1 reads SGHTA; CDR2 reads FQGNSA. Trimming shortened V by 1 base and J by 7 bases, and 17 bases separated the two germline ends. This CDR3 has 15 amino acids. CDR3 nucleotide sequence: TGTGCCAGCAGCTTAGGGGTGGAGGGAGAAGGAGAGCAGTACTTC. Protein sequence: CASSLGVEGEGEQYF.

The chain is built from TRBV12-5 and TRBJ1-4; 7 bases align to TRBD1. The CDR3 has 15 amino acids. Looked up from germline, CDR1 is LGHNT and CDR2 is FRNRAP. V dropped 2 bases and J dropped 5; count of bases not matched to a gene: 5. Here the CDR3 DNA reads TGTGCTAGTGGTTTGCCGGACAGGCCGAATGAAAAACTGTTTTTT. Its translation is CASGLPDRPNEKLFF.

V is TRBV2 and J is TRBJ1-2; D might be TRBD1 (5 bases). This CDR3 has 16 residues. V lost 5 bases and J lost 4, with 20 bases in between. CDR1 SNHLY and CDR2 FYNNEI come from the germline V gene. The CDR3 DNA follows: TGTGCCAGCAGTTTGGGAGGAGGGGCCATACTCTATGGCTACACCTTC. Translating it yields CASSLGGGAILYGYTF.